The text below deals with one TCR beta chain. Its antigen remains unidentified. The sample originates from a study of shared clonotypes between healthy human individuals. Study details: Donors had three CD4 naive, three CD4 memory, two CD8 naive and one CD8 memory plate apiece. Study-wide findings and caveats: For sorted subsets, rarefaction showed incomplete sequencing despite large depth.

Original methodology: Without quality scores, immunoSEQ junctional reads could not be filtered like full-length reads. Data came from immunoSEQ multiplex PCR; TCRdb stores just in-frame clones and leaves some out. V, J and clone size are those of that table, while D and trimming were read from the DNA. Of over a million clones listed, 75% to 80% are singletons. Sequencing used memory CD4+ T cells from PBMCs. Subset denoted: CD45RA-negative fraction. The sequence was collected from a man younger than 30 in good health. Some clones in this sample may be carry-over from other donors' samples.

CDR3 loop: CASSSKADTQYF. As DNA, the CDR3 is TGCGCCAGCAGCTCAAAAGCAGATACGCAGTATTTT. The V and J genes are TRBV5-1 and TRBJ2-3, with unresolved D. The CDR3 consists of 12 residues. Trimming stripped 3 bases from V and 4 bases from J, with 6 bases between. Germline V gene sequence: CDR1 SGHRS, CDR2 YFSETQ. The entire variable domain, with the rest obtained from reference TRBV5-1 and TRBJ2-3, is as follows: KAGVTQTPRYLIKTRGQQVTLSCSPISGHRSVSWYQQTPGQGLQFLFEYFSETQRNKGNFPGRFSGRQFSNSRSEMNVSTLELGDSALYLCASSSKADTQYFGPGTRLTVL.